The TCR beta chain described here comes from a study of blood T cell repertoires in COVID-19. Sequencing used immunoSEQ multiplex PCR; TCRdb keeps in-frame clones, though not all of them. The sample shows almost 85,000 clones, about four fifths of them seen only once. CDR1 and CDR2 from the germline V gene are GTSNPN and SVGIG (reference sequence). This CDR3 comprises 15 residues. The J segment lost 7 bases and the V segment lost 5 bases, leaving 8 bases of the junction unmatched. This TCR was recovered from a man at least 80 years old with active or convalescent COVID-19. Sequencing used peripheral blood. The chain carries TRBV30 and TRBJ2-1, with 13 positions matching TRBD2. The CDR3 region is CAWRVGTSGANEQFF. The CDR3 DNA reads TGTGCCTGGCGGGTCGGGACTAGCGGGGCTAATGAGCAGTTCTTC.